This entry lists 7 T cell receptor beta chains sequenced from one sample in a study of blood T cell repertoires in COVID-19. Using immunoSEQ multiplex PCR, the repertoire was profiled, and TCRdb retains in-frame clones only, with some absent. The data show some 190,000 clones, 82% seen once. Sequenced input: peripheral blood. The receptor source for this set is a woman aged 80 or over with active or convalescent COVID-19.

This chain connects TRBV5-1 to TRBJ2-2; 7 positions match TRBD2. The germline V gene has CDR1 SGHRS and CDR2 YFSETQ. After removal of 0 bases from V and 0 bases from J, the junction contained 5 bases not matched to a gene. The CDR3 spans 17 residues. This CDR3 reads CASSLGSLAANTGELFF. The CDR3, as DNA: TGCGCCAGCAGCTTGGGGTCGCTAGCGGCGAACACCGGGGAGCTGTTTTTT. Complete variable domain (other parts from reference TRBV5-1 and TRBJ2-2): KAGVTQTPRYLIKTRGQQVTLSCSPISGHRSVSWYQQTPGQGLQFLFEYFSETQRNKGNFPGRFSGRQFSNSRSEMNVSTLELGDSALYLCASSLGSLAANTGELFFGEGSRLTVL.

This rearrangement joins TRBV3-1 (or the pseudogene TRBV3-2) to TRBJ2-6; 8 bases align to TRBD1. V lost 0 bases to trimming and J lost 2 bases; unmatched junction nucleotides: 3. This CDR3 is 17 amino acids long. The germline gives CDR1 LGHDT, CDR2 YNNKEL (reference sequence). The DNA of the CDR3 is TGTGCCAGCAGCCAAGAGCAGGGGGCTGCTGGGGCCAACGTCCTGACTTTC. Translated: CASSQEQGAAGANVLTF.

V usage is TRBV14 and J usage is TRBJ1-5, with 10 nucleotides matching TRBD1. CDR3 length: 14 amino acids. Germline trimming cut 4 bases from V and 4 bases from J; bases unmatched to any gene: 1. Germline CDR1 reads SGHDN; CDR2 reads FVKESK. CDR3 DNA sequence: TGTGCCAGCAGCCGGACAGGGGGGAATCAGCCCCAGCATTTT. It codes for CASSRTGGNQPQHF.

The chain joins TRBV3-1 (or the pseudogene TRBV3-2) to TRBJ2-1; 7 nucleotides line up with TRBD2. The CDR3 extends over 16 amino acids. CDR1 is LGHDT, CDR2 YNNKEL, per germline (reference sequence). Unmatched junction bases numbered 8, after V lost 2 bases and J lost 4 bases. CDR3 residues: CASSQSPGLLYNEQFF. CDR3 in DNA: TGTGCCAGCAGCCAATCCCCGGGACTATTGTACAATGAGCAGTTCTTC.

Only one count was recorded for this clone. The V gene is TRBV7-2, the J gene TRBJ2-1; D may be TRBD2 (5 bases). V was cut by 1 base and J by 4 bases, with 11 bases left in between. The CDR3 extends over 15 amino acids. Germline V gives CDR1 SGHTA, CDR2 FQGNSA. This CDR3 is CASSLGPGSYNEQFF. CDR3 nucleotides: TGTGCCAGCAGCTTAGGTCCGGGATCATACAATGAGCAGTTCTTC.

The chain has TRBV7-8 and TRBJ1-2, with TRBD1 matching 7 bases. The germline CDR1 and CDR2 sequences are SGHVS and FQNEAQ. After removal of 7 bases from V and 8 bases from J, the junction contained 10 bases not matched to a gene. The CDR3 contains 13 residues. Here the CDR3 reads CASTDQGVEGYTF. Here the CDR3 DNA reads TGTGCCAGCACAGATCAGGGGGTTGAGGGCTACACCTTC.

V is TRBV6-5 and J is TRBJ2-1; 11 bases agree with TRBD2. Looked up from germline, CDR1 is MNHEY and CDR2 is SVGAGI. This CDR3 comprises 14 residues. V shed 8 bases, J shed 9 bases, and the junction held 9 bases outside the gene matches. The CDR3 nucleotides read TGTGCCAGCGGTTCTAGCGGGGGGTATTCTGAGCAGTTCTTC. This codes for CASGSSGGYSEQFF.